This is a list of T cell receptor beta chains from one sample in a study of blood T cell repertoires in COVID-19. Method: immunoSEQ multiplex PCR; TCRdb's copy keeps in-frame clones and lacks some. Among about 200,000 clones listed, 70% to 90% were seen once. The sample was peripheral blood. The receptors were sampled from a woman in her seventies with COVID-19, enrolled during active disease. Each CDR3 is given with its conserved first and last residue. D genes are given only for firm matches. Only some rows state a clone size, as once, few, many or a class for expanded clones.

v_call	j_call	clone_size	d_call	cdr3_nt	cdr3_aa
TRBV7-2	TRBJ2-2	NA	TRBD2	TGTGCCAGCAGCTTAGCGGCTAGCGGGAGTACCGGGGAGCTGTTTTTT	CASSLAASGSTGELFF
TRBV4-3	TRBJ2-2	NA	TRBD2	TGCGCCAGCAGCCAAGACCAGCTAGCGGGAGGGCCCCTCACCGGGGAGCTGTTTTTT	CASSQDQLAGGPLTGELFF
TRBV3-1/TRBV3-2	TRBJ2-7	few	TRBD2	TGTGCCAGCAGCCAAGGTACGGGGGGCTACGAGCAGTACTTC	CASSQGTGGYEQYF
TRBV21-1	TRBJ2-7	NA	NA	TGTGCCAGCAGCAAAGTCGAGTCTAGCAAGTACGAGCAGTACTTC	CASSKVESSKYEQYF
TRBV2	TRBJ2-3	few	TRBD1	TGTGCCAGCAGTGAGGACAGGGGGCATTCTGATACGCAGTATTTT	CASSEDRGHSDTQYF
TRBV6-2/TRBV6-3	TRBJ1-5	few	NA	TGTGCCAGCAGTTACATTAACAGTCAATCAGGTCCCCAGCATTTT	CASSYINSQSGPQHF
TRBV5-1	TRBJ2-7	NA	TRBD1	TGCGCCAGCAGAGGACAGGGGACGGCCTACGAGCAGTACTTC	CASRGQGTAYEQYF
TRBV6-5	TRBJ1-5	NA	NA	TGTGCCAGCACCTTAAGCAATCAGCCCCAGCATTTT	CASTLSNQPQHF
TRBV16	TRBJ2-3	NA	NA	TGTGCCAGCAGCCAACCGACTTGGGCAGGGGATAAGGCAGATACGCAGTATTTT	CASSQPTWAGDKADTQYF
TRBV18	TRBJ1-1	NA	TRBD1	TGTGCCAGCTCAGCAAGACAGGGTTCTGAATCTTTCTTT	CASSARQGSESFF
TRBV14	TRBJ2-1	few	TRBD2	TGTGCCAGCAGCTCCTTCGAGGGAGGGTGGCGGGACAATGAGCAGTTCTTC	CASSSFEGGWRDNEQFF
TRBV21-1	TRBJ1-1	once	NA	TGTGCCAGCAGCACAACGGACAGGGCGAACACTGAAGCTTTCTTT	CASSTTDRANTEAFF
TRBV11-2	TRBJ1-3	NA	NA	TGTGCCAGCAGCGGTACAGCCTACTCTGGAAACACCATATATTTT	CASSGTAYSGNTIYF
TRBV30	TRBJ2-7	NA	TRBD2	TGTGCCTGGGATAGCGGGGGTTCCTACGAGCAGTACTTC	CAWDSGGSYEQYF
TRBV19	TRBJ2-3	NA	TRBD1	TGTGCCAGTAGGGACAGGGGGACGGGAGATACGCAGTATTTT	CASRDRGTGDTQYF
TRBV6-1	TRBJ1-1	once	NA	TGTGCCAGCAGTACGCGAGCCCGGGACACTGAAGCTTTCTTT	CASSTRARDTEAFF
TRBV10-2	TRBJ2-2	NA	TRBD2	TGCGCCAGCAGCAAGGGACTAGCGGGGGGGAACACCGGGGAGCTGTTTTTT	CASSKGLAGGNTGELFF
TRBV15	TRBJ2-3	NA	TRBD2	TGTGCCACCAGCAGAAAACTAGCGGGAGAAATAGATACGCAGTATTTT	CATSRKLAGEIDTQYF
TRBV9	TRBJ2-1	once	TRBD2	TGTGCCAGCAGCGTAGAGGCTAGCGGGGCAGTACCTTACAATGAGCAGTTCTTC	CASSVEASGAVPYNEQFF
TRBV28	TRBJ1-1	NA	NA	TGTGCCAGCAGCCTTATGAACACTGAAGCTTTCTTT	CASSLMNTEAFF
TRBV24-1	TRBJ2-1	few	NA	TGTGCCACCAGTGAATACAGGGTCAGCTCCTACAATGAGCAGTTCTTC	CATSEYRVSSYNEQFF
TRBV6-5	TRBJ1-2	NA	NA	TGTGCCAGCAGTCCTTACACAGGCTACTATGGCTACACCTTC	CASSPYTGYYGYTF
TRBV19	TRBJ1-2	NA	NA	TGTGCCAGTAGTAGGGGCCCAGCTAACTATGGCTACACCTTC	CASSRGPANYGYTF
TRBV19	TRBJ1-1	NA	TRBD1	TGTGCCAGTAGTGCCCGGGACAGAACTGTAGCTTTCTTT	CASSARDRTVAFF
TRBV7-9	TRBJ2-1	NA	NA	TGTGCCAGCAGCTTAACGGACTATACAGCTGCCTACAATGAGCAGTTCTTC	CASSLTDYTAAYNEQFF
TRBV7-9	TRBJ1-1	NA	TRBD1	TGTGCCAGCAGCTTACCAAGTAGTGGGACAGGCGACGATCTCGTTGAAGCTTTCTTT	CASSLPSSGTGDDLVEAFF
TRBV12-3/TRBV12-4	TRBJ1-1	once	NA	TGTGCCAGCAGCTTCGGCGGGGACACTGAAGCTTTCTTT	CASSFGGDTEAFF
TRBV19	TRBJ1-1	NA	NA	TGTGCCAGTAGTATAGACTACAACACTGAAGCTTTCTTT	CASSIDYNTEAFF
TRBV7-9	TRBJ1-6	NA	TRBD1	TGTGCCAGCAGCGTAGACAGGGGAAATTCACCCCTCCACTTT	CASSVDRGNSPLHF
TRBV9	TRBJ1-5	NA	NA	TGTGCCAGCAGCTTACAGGGTAGTCAGCCCCAGCATTTT	CASSLQGSQPQHF
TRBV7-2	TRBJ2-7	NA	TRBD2	TGTGCCAGCACCGTGGGGCCGGGAGGAACCTCCTACGAGCAGTACTTC	CASTVGPGGTSYEQYF
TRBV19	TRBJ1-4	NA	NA	TGTGCCAGTAGTATAAACAGATTTAATGAAAAACTGTTTTTT	CASSINRFNEKLFF
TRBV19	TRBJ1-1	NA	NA	TGTGCCAGTAGTATCTCCCGGACTTCACGGGCTTTCTTT	CASSISRTSRAFF
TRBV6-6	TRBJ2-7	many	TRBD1	TGTGCCAGCAGTTACTCGGACAGGGAGACCCACGAGCAGTACTTC	CASSYSDRETHEQYF
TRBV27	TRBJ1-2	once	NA	TGTGCCAGCAGTCAAACAAGGACGGGATCAGAGGAGGGCTACACCTTC	CASSQTRTGSEEGYTF
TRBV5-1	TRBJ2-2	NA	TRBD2	TGCGCCAGCAGTGAAGGGACTAGCGGGAGTCCCGGGGAGCTGTTTTTT	CASSEGTSGSPGELFF
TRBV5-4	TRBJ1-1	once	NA	TGTGCCAGCAGCTCTACAAGGAGCATTGGCACTGAAGCTTTCTTT	CASSSTRSIGTEAFF
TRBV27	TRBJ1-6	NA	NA	TGTGCCAGCAGTTTCGGGCTCTGGGAGGGTTCACCCCTCCACTTT	CASSFGLWEGSPLHF
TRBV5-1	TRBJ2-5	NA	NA	TGCGCCAGCAGCTTGTTCAGCGGGACCCAGTACTTC	CASSLFSGTQYF
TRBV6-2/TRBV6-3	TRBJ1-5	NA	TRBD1	TGTGCCAGCAGTTCGGACAGGGGAGCTCAGCCCCAGCATTTT	CASSSDRGAQPQHF
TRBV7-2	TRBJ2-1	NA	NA	TGTGCCAGCAGCTTAGAAGGCAGGTACAATGAGCAGTTCTTC	CASSLEGRYNEQFF
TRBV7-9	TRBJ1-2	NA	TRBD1	TGTGCCAGCAGCTTTACCGGGACAGGAGGTTTGGGCTACACCTTC	CASSFTGTGGLGYTF
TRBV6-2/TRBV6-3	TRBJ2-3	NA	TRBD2	TGTGCCAGCAGTCCGGGACTAGCGGGGTTGGGTACGCAGTATTTT	CASSPGLAGLGTQYF
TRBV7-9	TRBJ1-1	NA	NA	TGTGCCAGCAGCTCCATAGGACAGATTGAAGCTTTCTTT	CASSSIGQIEAFF
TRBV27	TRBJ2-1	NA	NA	TGTGCCAGCAGTTCTCGACAGCCCTTTTTATACAATGAGCAGTTCTTC	CASSSRQPFLYNEQFF
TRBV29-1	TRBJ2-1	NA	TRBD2	TGCAGCGTTGGCGGGGGTTACAATGAGCAGTTCTTC	CSVGGGYNEQFF
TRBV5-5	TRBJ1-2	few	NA	TGTGCCAGCAGTTACCGGGGTATCGACTATGGCTACACCTTC	CASSYRGIDYGYTF
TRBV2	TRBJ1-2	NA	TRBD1	TGTGCCAGCATCCTGAAGGGACAGGGGGGCTATGGCTACACCTTC	CASILKGQGGYGYTF
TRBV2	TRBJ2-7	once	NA	TGTGCCAGCATCCTACAGGGCTGGCGCGAGCAGTACTTC	CASILQGWREQYF
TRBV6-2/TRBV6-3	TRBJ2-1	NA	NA	TGTGCCAGCAGTTACGCGTCACCCGTCTACAATGAGCAGTTCTTC	CASSYASPVYNEQFF
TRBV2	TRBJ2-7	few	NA	TGTGCCAGCAGTGAAACCCCCCTGGCGGGAATCGACGAGCAGTACTTC	CASSETPLAGIDEQYF
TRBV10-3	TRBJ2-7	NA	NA	TGTGCCATCAGCCCAAGAGATTCCTACGAGCAGTACTTC	CAISPRDSYEQYF
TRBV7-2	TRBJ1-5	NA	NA	TGTGCCAGCAGACGGCAGGGGAGAGAGCCCCAGCATTTT	CASRRQGREPQHF
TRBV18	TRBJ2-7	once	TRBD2	TGTGCCAGCTCGGCCCAACCGGCGGGAGACAGCGAGCAGTACTTC	CASSAQPAGDSEQYF
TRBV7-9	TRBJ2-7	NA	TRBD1	TGTGCCAGCAGCTTAGAAATGTCGAGACAGGGGTTCTCCTACGAGCAGTACTTC	CASSLEMSRQGFSYEQYF